Sequencing of this T cell receptor (beta chain) was carried out in a study of blood T cell repertoires in COVID-19. About the study: Sites across the United States, Italy and Spain contributed samples from acute and convalescent COVID-19. Nucleic acid was either cDNA or gDNA, and it came from T cells, B-cell-depleted T cells, or PBMCs.

This CDR3 has 14 amino acids. J was trimmed by 5 bases and V by 5 bases; bases with no gene match: 5. The germline V gene has CDR1 LNHDA and CDR2 SQIVND (reference sequence). Under the authors' procedure: Estimates of nucleated cell counts were drawn from the amplification of reference gene primers. Assay used: immunoSEQ multiplex PCR; TCRdb lists only in-frame clones, some missing. V, J and clone size are those of that table, while D and trimming were read from the DNA. This table holds hundreds of thousands of clones, 82% found once. This clone has only a few counts. The specimen sequenced was peripheral blood. This TCR derives from a woman of 80 years or more with acute or convalescent COVID-19. The chain links TRBV19 to TRBJ1-5; 8 bases map to TRBD1. The CDR3 DNA is TGTGCCAGTAGTCACAGGGGGTCCCATCAGCCCCAGCATTTT. Translating it yields CASSHRGSHQPQHF.